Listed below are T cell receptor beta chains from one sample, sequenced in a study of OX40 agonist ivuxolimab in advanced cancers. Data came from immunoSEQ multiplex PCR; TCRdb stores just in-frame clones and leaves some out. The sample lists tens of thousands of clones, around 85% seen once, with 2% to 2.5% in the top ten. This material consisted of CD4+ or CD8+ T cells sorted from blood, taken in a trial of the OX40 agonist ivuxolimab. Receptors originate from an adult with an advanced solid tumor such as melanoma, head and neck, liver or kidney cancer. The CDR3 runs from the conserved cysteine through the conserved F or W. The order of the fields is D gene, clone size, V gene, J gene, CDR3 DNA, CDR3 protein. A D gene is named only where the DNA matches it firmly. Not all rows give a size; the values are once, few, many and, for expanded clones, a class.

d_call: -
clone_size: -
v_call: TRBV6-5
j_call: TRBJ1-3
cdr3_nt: TGTGCCAGCAGCTTACTCGCGGGGACCATATATTTT
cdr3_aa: CASSLLAGTIYF

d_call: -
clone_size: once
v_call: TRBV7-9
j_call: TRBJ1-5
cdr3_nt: TGTGCCAGCAACGAAGGGGGCAATCAGCCCCAGCATTTT
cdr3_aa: CASNEGGNQPQHF

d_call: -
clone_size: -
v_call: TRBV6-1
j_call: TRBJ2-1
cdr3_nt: TGTGCCAGCAGTGAAGTCACAGGGAGGTCCTACAATGAGCAGTTCTTC
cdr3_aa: CASSEVTGRSYNEQFF

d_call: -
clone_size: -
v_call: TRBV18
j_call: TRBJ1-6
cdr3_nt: TGTGCCAGCTCACCACGGGGGGGGGTCCAGGATTCACCCCTCCACTTT
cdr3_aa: CASSPRGGVQDSPLHF

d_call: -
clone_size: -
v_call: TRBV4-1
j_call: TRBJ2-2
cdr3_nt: TGCGCCAGCAGCCCCGGACCTTTTGGGCAGAGCACCGGGGAGCTGTTTTTT
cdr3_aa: CASSPGPFGQSTGELFF

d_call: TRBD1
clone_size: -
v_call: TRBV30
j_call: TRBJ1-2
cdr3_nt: TGTGCCTGGGGGACAGGGGGCGACCGTGGCTACACCTTC
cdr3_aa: CAWGTGGDRGYTF

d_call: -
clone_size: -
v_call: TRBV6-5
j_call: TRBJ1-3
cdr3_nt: TGTGCCAGCAGTTACGCAGGGGACTCTGGAAACACCATATATTTT
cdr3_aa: CASSYAGDSGNTIYF

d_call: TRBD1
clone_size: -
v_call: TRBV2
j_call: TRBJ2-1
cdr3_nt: TGTGCCAGTCGAGGGCAGGGGGCTCTCAGTGAGCAGTTCTTC
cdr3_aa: CASRGQGALSEQFF

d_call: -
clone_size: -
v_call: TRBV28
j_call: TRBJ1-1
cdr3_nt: TGTGCCTGCACCTTGAGGGGGAACACTGAAGCTTTCTTT
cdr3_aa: CACTLRGNTEAFF

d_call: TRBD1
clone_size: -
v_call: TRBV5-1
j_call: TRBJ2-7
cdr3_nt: TGCGCCAGCAGCTTGGATCCCCAAGGGACAGGGAAGGACGAGCAGTACTTC
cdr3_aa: CASSLDPQGTGKDEQYF

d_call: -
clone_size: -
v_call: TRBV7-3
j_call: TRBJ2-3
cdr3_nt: TGTGCCAGCAGCATACGGGACAGCACAGATACGCAGTATTTT
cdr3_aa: CASSIRDSTDTQYF

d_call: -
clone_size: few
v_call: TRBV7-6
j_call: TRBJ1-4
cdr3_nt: TGTGCCAGCAGCTTAGACCTGGGGTGGACTAATGAAAAACTGTTTTTT
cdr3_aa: CASSLDLGWTNEKLFF

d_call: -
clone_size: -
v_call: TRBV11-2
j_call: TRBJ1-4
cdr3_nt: TGTGCCAGCAGCCTAGAGATTAATGAAAAACTGTTTTTT
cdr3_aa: CASSLEINEKLFF

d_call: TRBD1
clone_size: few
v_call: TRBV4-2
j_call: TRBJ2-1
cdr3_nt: TGTGCCAGCAGCCAGCTCTGGACAGGGCGCGACAATGAGCAGTTCTTC
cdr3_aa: CASSQLWTGRDNEQFF

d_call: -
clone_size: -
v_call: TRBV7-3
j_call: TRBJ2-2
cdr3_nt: TGTGCCAGCAGCCCGCGTAACACCGGGGAGCTGTTTTTT
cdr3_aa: CASSPRNTGELFF

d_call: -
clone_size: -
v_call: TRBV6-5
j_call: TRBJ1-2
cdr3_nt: TGTGCCAGCAGTTACGGAGCAACTCGGGGCTACACCTTC
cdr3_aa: CASSYGATRGYTF

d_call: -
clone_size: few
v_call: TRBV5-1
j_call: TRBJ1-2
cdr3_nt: TGCGCCAGCAGCCCCCCGGGGTCAGTTTATAACTATGGCTACACCTTC
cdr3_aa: CASSPPGSVYNYGYTF

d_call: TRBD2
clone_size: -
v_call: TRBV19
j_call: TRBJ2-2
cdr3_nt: TGTGCCAGTAGTATAGATCTATTGGGGGCTTGGTCCCTAGCGGGGATCGACGGGGAGCTGTTTTTT
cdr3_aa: CASSIDLLGAWSLAGIDGELFF

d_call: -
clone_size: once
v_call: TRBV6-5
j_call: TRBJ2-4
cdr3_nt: TGTGCCAGCAGTTTCGGACGGAATATAGCCAAAAACATTCAGTACTTC
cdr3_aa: CASSFGRNIAKNIQYF

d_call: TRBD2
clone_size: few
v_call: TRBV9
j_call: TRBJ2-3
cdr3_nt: TGTGCCAGCAGCGCATTAGCGGGGGGAAGCACAGATACGCAGTATTTT
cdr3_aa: CASSALAGGSTDTQYF

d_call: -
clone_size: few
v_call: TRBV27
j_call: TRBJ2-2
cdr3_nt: TGTGCCAGCAGCTCATTCGGCGGGGAGCTGTTTTTT
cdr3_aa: CASSSFGGELFF

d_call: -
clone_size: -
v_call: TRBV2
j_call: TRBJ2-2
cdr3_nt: TGTGCCAGCAAGGATTCCGGGGAGCTGTTTTTT
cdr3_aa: CASKDSGELFF

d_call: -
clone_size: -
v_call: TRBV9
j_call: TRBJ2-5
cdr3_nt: TGTGCCAGCAGCGCTATGGGGGAGCGAGAAGAGACCCAGTACTTC
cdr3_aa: CASSAMGEREETQYF

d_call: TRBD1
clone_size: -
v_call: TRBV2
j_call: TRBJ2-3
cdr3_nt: TGTGCCAGCAGTTTCCAACAGACAGGGGGCAAAGATACGCAGTATTTT
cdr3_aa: CASSFQQTGGKDTQYF

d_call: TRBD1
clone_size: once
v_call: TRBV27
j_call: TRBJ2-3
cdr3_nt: TGTGCCAGCACCTTACGGACAGGGGCTAGTAGCACAGATACGCAGTATTTT
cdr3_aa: CASTLRTGASSTDTQYF

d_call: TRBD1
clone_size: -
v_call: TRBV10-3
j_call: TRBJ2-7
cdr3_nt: TGTGCCATCAGAGACAGGGACAGGGAGGAGCAGTACTTC
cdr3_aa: CAIRDRDREEQYF

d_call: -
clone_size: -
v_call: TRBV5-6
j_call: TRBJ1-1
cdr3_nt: TGTGCCAGCAGCTACGGGACACCTAACACTGAAGCTTTCTTT
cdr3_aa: CASSYGTPNTEAFF

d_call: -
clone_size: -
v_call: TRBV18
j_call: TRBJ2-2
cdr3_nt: TGTGCCAGCTCACCTTTCCCCACCGGGGAGCTGTTTTTT
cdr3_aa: CASSPFPTGELFF

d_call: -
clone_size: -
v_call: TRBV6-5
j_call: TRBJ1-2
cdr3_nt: TGTGCCAGCAGTGGATTCAGGGGAAGGGGATATGGCTACACCTTC
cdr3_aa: CASSGFRGRGYGYTF

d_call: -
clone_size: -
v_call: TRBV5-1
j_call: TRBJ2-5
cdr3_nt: TGCGCCAGCAGCAGAGGACCAAAACAAGAGACCCAGTACTTC
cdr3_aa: CASSRGPKQETQYF

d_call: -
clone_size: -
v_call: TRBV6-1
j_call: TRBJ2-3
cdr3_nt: TGTGCCAGCAGGCAGGGCGGGTCCGCAGATACGCAGTATTTT
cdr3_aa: CASRQGGSADTQYF

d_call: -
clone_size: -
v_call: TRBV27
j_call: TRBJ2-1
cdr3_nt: TGTGCCAGCAGCCCCACCAGACTGGCCAATGAGCAGTTCTTC
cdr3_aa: CASSPTRLANEQFF

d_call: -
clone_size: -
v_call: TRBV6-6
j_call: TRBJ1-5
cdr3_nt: TGTGCCAGCAGCCCTTCGGCAGGGAATCAGCCCCAGCATTTT
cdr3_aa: CASSPSAGNQPQHF

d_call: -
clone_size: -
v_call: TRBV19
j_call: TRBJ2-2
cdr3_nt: TGTGCCAGTACCTCCCTCCCCGGGGAGCTGTTTTTT
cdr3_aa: CASTSLPGELFF

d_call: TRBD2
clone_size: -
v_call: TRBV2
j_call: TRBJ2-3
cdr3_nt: TGTGCCAGCAGTGTCGGGGGGGCAGGGGCTGGAGATACGCAGTATTTT
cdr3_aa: CASSVGGAGAGDTQYF

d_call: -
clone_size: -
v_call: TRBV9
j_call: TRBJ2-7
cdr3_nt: TGTGCCAGCAGCGTTTCAGGGTATCCCTACGAGCAGTACTTC
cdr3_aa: CASSVSGYPYEQYF

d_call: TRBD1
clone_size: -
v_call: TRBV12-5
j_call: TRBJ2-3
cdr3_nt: TGTGCTAGTGGTTTGGTTACCGGGACAGCTGATCCCACAGATACGCAGTATTTT
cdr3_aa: CASGLVTGTADPTDTQYF